Here is one TCR beta chain with its context. Antigen unknown. This entry comes from a study of T cell responses to AZD1222 COVID-19 vaccine. Findings of the study overall: Epitopes outside B.1.351 and B.1.1.7 mutated regions reportedly drew nearly half of spike TCRs. At baseline, just five to seven AZD1222 recipients tested seropositive. Donors were chiefly white British, with a greater number of females, and clonal diversity was perhaps underestimated. Repertoire sampling happened only post peak T cell response.

Repertoires were generated with immunoSEQ multiplex PCR, while TCRdb's copy carries only in-frame clones and drops some. Among more than 100,000 clones listed, roughly 88% were seen once. CDR1 LNHNV and CDR2 YYDKDF come from the germline V gene (reference sequence). The length of the CDR3 is 14 residues. V gave up 4 bases and J gave up 8 bases, with 14 bases separating them. V usage is TRBV15 and J usage is TRBJ1-4; D may be TRBD1 (5 bases). This sequence was found in an adult in good health. Sequencing used peripheral blood, obtained on day 0 of AZD1222 vaccination. The CDR3 DNA sequence: TGTGCCACCAGCACCCGACAGATAGGGGAAAAACTGTTTTTT. Its translation: CATSTRQIGEKLFF.